Presented here are 22 T cell receptor beta chains from one specimen sequenced in a study of blood T cell repertoires in COVID-19. Data came from immunoSEQ multiplex PCR; TCRdb stores just in-frame clones and leaves some out. The table includes 50,000 to 60,000 clones, roughly 86% detected once. The specimen sequenced was peripheral blood. These TCRs come from a man aged 35-49 years with COVID-19, enrolled during active disease.

The chain recombines TRBV5-1 with TRBJ1-2; D not resolved. This CDR3 comprises 14 residues. Germline values: CDR1 SGHRS, CDR2 YFSETQ. V shed 4 bases and J shed 0 bases, with 10 bases lying between them. The CDR3 DNA is TGCGCCAGCAGCCCCCAACTATCTAACTATGGCTACACCTTC. Its translation is CASSPQLSNYGYTF.

V is TRBV29-1 and J is TRBJ1-1; D ambiguous. The germline CDR1 and CDR2 sequences are SQVTM and ANQGSEA. Trimming stripped 5 bases from V and 1 base from J, with 11 bases between. This CDR3 spans 13 amino acids. CDR3 DNA sequence: TGCAGCGTTCGGGGTAACAGGAACACTGAAGCTTTCTTT. It yields the protein CSVRGNRNTEAFF.

The chain links TRBV19 to TRBJ1-6; no definite D call. The CDR3 runs 13 residues. CDR1 is LNHDA, CDR2 SQIVND, per germline (reference sequence). Between the trimmed V and J ends, which lost 4 bases and 7 bases, there was a span of 8 bases. CDR3 amino acids: CASSTRENSPLHF. DNA for the CDR3: TGTGCCAGTAGTACAAGGGAGAATTCACCCCTCCACTTT.

The CDR3 region is CASSGDSPNSPLHF. CDR3 sequence (DNA): TGTGCCAGCAGTGGGGACAGTCCAAATTCACCCCTCCACTTT. V and J are TRBV2 and TRBJ1-6; 7 nucleotides align to TRBD1. Trimming at V came to 4 bases and at J to 7 bases, leaving 4 bases not matched to a gene. Germline V gene lookup returns CDR1 SNHLY and CDR2 FYNNEI. The CDR3 runs to 14 residues.

This chain uses TRBV11-2 with TRBJ2-5; a weak D match, TRBD1 (6 bases). The germline V and J ends were trimmed by 2 bases and 5 bases, with 12 bases remaining between them. This CDR3 spans 14 amino acids. Per germline, CDR1 SGHAT and CDR2 FQNNGV. In DNA form, the CDR3 reads TGTGCCAGCAGCTTAATGGGGGCGGGTGAGACCCAGTACTTC. This encodes CASSLMGAGETQYF.

The rearrangement links TRBV12-5 to TRBJ2-4; D is unresolved. The V end lost 2 bases, the J end lost 1 base, and 12 bases lay between the germline ends. Germline CDR1 is LGHNT and CDR2 is FRNRAP. This CDR3 has 16 residues. CDR3 amino acids: CASGLYPAGAKNIQYF. The DNA of the CDR3 is TGTGCTAGTGGTTTGTATCCGGCCGGGGCCAAAAACATTCAGTACTTC. Full variable domain (missing parts from reference TRBV12-5 and TRBJ2-4): DARVTQTPRHKVTEMGQEVTMRCQPILGHNTVFWYRQTMMQGLELLAYFRNRAPLDDSGMPKDRFSAEMPDATLATLKIQPSEPRDSAVYFCASGLYPAGAKNIQYFGAGTRLSVL.

This clone has only one observation. V gene TRBV7-9 combines with J gene TRBJ2-3; 10 positions agree with TRBD1. Losses at the gene ends were 4 bases for V and 6 bases for J; bases not matched to a gene: 4. This CDR3 is 14 amino acids long. Germline values: CDR1 SEHNR, CDR2 FQNEAQ (reference sequence). The CDR3 region is CASSWDRGPDTQYF. The DNA of the CDR3 is TGTGCCAGCAGCTGGGACAGGGGACCCGATACGCAGTATTTT.

The chain carries TRBV30 and TRBJ2-7; D might be TRBD1 (6 bases). The germline V gene has CDR1 GTSNPN and CDR2 SVGIG (reference sequence). Deletions cut 5 bases from V and 4 bases from J, with 15 bases between. This CDR3 is built from 13 residues. The CDR3 DNA sequence: TGTGCCTGGCGGGACACCGCGGCTTACGAGCAGTACTTC. Protein product: CAWRDTAAYEQYF.

CDR3 coding DNA: TGTGCCAGCAGCTTAGCGGGGGCAGGCGATAATTCACCCCTCCACTTT. Its protein is CASSLAGAGDNSPLHF. V is TRBV7-9 and J is TRBJ1-6, with D possibly matching TRBD1 (6 bases). The V end was cut by 0 bases, the J end by 5 bases, with 11 bases between. The CDR3 sequence is 16 residues long. Germline CDR1 is SEHNR and CDR2 is FQNEAQ (reference sequence).

The chain has TRBV30 and TRBJ1-4; 10 bases match TRBD1. CDR3 length equals 17 residues. With 3 bases clipped from V and 7 bases from J, the junction kept 14 bases outside the gene matches. Germline CDR1 reads GTSNPN; CDR2 reads SVGIG (reference sequence). This chain's CDR3 is CAWSSRDRGYPSEKLFF. For the CDR3, the DNA is TGTGCCTGGAGCTCCCGGGACAGGGGTTACCCCAGTGAAAAACTGTTTTTT.

The chain has TRBV28 and TRBJ1-2; possible D gene TRBD1, 6 bases. Trimming removed 6 bases from V and 4 bases from J, with 18 bases in between. Germline CDR1 reads MDHEN; CDR2 reads SYDVKM. This CDR3 region has 15 residues. The CDR3 loop is CASRFGTLSVYGYTF. In DNA form, the CDR3 reads TGTGCCAGCAGGTTCGGGACACTTTCGGTCTATGGCTACACCTTC.

V is TRBV30 and J is TRBJ2-2, with TRBD1 as a possible D gene (7 bases). V shed 4 bases and J shed 5 bases, with 14 bases lying between them. Germline CDR1 is GTSNPN and CDR2 is SVGIG (reference sequence). This CDR3 has 14 amino acids. The CDR3 coding sequence is TGTGCCTGGATGGAGGGGGCCAGAACCGGGGAGCTGTTTTTT. This translates into CAWMEGARTGELFF.

The rearrangement links TRBV3-1 (or the pseudogene TRBV3-2) to TRBJ1-1, with 7 bases matching TRBD1. The germline CDR1 and CDR2 sequences are LGHDT and YNNKEL (reference sequence). Trimming removed 3 bases from V and 1 base from J; junction bases left unmatched: 8. CDR3 size: 16 residues. The CDR3 sequence: CASSHGNRGQNTEAFF. The DNA of the CDR3 is TGTGCCAGCAGCCACGGCAACAGGGGTCAGAACACTGAAGCTTTCTTT.

This chain's CDR3 is CASSLVAGVPYNEQFF. CDR3 DNA: TGTGCCAGCAGCTTAGTCGCGGGAGTTCCCTACAATGAGCAGTTCTTC. The genes are TRBV7-9 and TRBJ2-1; TRBD2 matches at 7 bases. Germline values: CDR1 SEHNR, CDR2 FQNEAQ (reference sequence). This CDR3 has 16 residues. The V gene end was trimmed by 1 base and the J gene end by 2 bases; junction bases not matched to a gene: 5.

This chain links TRBV9 with TRBJ1-2; 8 nucleotides align to TRBD1. The germline V gene encodes CDR1 SGDLS and CDR2 YYNGEE. This CDR3 spans 15 amino acids. With V trimmed by 2 bases and J by 7 bases, 10 bases remained unmatched. The CDR3 DNA follows: TGTGCCAGCAGCGTGAGCCCCGGACAGGGCTCTGGCTACACCTTC. Protein sequence: CASSVSPGQGSGYTF.

The CDR3 loop reads CASSHTDSRGGNTIYF. In nucleotides, the CDR3 is TGTGCCAGCAGCCACACCGACAGCCGAGGCGGAAACACCATATATTTT. The J gene is TRBJ1-3, the V gene TRBV3-1 (or the pseudogene TRBV3-2), with a weak D call TRBD1 (5 bases). Germline V gene lookup returns CDR1 LGHDT and CDR2 YNNKEL (reference sequence). Trimming took 3 bases from V and 4 from J, leaving 16 bases between them. The CDR3 spans 16 residues.

The V gene is TRBV2, the J gene TRBJ2-7; 10 bases line up with TRBD2. Germline values: CDR1 SNHLY, CDR2 FYNNEI. This CDR3 has 15 residues. Trimming removed 4 bases from V and 2 bases from J; junction bases left unmatched: 5. In DNA, the CDR3 is TGTGCCAGCAGTGTCCCGGGACTAGCGACCTACGAGCAGTACTTC. Protein: CASSVPGLATYEQYF.

The chain uses TRBV5-4 and TRBJ2-7; D may be TRBD2 (6 bases). CDR1 is SGHNT and CDR2 is YYREEE in the germline V gene (reference sequence). The CDR3 covers 17 residues. V was cut by 4 bases and J by 6 bases, with 26 bases left in between. This CDR3 is CASSQSGLQIHGGEQYF. CDR3 nucleotide sequence: TGTGCCAGCAGCCAGAGCGGGTTACAGATTCACGGGGGCGAGCAGTACTTC.

The chain is built from TRBV4-1 and TRBJ2-5; 13 bases map to TRBD2. V shed 0 bases and J 5 bases; nucleotides not matched to a gene: 6. This CDR3 has 17 amino acids. Germline V lookup: CDR1 MGHRA, CDR2 YSYEKL. The CDR3 is CASSQETSGRLGETQYF. The CDR3 nucleotides read TGCGCCAGCAGCCAAGAGACTAGCGGGAGGCTAGGGGAGACCCAGTACTTC.

Comment on this clone: Other nucleotide sequences from this sample produce the same CDR3. This rearrangement joins TRBV5-8 to TRBJ2-7; TRBD1 aligns across 11 bases. This CDR3 comprises 15 residues. Germline lookup yields CDR1 SGHTS and CDR2 YDEGEE. With 5 bases clipped from V and 5 bases from J, the junction kept 9 bases outside the gene matches. The CDR3 nucleotides are TGTGCCAGCAGGCGGACCGGACAGGGGGCCCACGAGCAGTACTTC. It translates to CASRRTGQGAHEQYF.

This chain joins TRBV5-1 and TRBJ2-5; tentative D call: TRBD2 (7 bases). From germline, CDR1 is SGHRS and CDR2 YFSETQ. This CDR3 has 17 residues. Trimming took 0 bases from V and 1 from J, leaving 16 bases between them. The CDR3 sequence: CASSLGRTRGGQETQYF. In nucleotides, the CDR3 is TGCGCCAGCAGCTTGGGGAGGACTAGGGGGGGCCAAGAGACCCAGTACTTC.

The rearrangement joins TRBV24-1 to TRBJ1-5; no reliable D call. The ends were cut back, 5 bases at V and 7 bases at J, with 11 bases in the middle. The CDR3 runs 13 residues. Germline assignment: CDR1 KGHDR and CDR2 SFDVKD. The CDR3 sequence is CATSGESGQPQHF. In DNA form, the CDR3 reads TGTGCCACCAGTGGGGAGTCTGGGCAGCCCCAGCATTTT.